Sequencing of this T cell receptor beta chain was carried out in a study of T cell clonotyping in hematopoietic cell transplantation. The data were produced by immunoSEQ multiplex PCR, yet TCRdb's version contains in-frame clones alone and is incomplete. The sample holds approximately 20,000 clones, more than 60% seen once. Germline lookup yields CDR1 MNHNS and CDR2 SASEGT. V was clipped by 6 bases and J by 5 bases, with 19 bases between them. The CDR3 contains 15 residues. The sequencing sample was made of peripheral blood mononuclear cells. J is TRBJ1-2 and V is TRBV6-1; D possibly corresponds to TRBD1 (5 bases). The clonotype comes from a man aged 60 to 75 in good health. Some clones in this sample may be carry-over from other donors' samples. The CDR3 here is CASRGLSAEGYGYTF. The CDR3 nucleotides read TGTGCCAGCAGAGGCCTGTCCGCCGAGGGGTATGGCTACACCTTC.